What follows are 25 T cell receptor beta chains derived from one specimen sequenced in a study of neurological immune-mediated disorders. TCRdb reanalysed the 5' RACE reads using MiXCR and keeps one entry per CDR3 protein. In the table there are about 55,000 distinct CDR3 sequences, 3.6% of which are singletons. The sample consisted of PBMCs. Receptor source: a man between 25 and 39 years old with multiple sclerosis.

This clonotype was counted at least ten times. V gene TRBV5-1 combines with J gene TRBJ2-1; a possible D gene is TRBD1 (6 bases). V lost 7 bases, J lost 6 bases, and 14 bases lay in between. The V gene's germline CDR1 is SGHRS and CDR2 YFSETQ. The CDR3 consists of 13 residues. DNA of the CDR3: TGCGCCAGCGGATCCGGGACAACCAATGAGCAGTTCTTC. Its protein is CASGSGTTNEQFF. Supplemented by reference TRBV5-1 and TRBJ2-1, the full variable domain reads KAGVTQTPRYLIKTRGQQVTLSCSPISGHRSVSWYQQTPGQGLQFLFEYFSETQRNKGNFPGRFSGRQFSNSRSEMNVSTLELGDSALYLCASGSGTTNEQFFGPGTRLTVL.

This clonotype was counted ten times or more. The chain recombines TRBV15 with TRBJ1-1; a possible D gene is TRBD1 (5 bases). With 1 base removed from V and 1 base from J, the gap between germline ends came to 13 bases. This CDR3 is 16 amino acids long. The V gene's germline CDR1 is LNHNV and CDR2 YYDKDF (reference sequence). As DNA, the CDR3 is TGTGCCACCAGCAGAGCCAGGGCCGCCGGGAACACTGAAGCTTTCTTT. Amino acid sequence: CATSRARAAGNTEAFF.

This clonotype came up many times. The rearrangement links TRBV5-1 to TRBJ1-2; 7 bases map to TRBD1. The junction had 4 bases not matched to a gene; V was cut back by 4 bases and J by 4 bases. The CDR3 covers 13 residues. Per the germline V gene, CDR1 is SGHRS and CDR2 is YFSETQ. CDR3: CASSLGQSYGYTF. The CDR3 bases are TGCGCCAGCAGCCTGGGACAGTCCTATGGCTACACCTTC.

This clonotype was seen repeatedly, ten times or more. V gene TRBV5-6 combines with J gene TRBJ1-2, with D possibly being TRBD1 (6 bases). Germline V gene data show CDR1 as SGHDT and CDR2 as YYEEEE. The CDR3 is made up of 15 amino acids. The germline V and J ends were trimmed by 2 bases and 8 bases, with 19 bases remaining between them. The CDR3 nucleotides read TGTGCCAGCAGCTTTGTATCAGTCCAGGGGAGCGGCTACACCTTC. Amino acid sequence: CASSFVSVQGSGYTF.

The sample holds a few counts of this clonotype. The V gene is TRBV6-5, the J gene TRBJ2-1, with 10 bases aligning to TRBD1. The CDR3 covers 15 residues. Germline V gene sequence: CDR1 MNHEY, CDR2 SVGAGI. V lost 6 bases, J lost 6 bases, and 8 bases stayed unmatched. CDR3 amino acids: CASRSTGTGVNEQFF. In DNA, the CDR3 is TGTGCCAGCAGGAGTACCGGGACAGGGGTCAATGAGCAGTTCTTC.

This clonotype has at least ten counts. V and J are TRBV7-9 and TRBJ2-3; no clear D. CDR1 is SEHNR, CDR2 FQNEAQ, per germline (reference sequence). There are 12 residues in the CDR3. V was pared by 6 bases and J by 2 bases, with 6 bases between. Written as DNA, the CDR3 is TGTGCCAGCAGGCCTACCACAGATACGCAGTATTTT. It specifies CASRPTTDTQYF.

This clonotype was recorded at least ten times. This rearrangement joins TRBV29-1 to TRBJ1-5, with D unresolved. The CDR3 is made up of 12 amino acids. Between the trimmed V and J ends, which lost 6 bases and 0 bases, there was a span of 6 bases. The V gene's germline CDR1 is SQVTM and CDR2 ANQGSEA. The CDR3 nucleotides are TGCAGCGTCGTAGTTAGCAATCAGCCCCAGCATTTT. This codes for CSVVVSNQPQHF.

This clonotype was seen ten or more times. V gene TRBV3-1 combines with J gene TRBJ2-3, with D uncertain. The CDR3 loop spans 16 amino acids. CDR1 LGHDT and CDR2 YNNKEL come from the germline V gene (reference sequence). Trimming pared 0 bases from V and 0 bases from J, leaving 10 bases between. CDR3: CASSQERVISTDTQYF. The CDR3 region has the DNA TGTGCCAGCAGCCAAGAAAGGGTGATCAGCACAGATACGCAGTATTTT.

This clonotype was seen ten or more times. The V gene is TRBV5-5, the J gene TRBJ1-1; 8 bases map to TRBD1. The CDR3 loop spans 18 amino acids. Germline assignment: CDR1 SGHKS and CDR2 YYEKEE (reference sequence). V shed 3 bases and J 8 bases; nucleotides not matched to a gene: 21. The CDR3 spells CASSSPQTLHTRTGEAFF. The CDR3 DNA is TGTGCCAGCAGCTCCCCGCAAACACTACACACAAGGACAGGGGAAGCTTTCTTT.

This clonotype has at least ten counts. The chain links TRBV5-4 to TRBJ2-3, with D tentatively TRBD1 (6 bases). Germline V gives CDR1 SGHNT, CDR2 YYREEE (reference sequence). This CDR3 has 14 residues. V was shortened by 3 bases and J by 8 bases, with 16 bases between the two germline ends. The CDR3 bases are TGTGCCAGCAGCTCTGGACAGACGGCCCGTACGCAGTATTTT. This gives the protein CASSSGQTARTQYF.

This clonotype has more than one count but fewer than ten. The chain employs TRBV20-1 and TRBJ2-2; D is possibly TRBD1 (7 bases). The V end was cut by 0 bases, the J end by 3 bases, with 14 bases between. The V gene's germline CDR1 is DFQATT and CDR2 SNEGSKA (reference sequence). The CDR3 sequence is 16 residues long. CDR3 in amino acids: CSARDHQGGDTGELFF. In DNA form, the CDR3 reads TGCAGTGCTAGAGATCATCAGGGGGGAGACACCGGGGAGCTGTTTTTT.

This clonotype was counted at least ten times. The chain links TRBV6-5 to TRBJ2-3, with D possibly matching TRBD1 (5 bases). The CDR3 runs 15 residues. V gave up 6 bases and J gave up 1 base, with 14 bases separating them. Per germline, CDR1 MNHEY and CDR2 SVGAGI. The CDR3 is CASRPVQVRTDTQYF. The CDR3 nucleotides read TGTGCCAGCAGACCAGTACAGGTCCGCACAGATACGCAGTATTTT.

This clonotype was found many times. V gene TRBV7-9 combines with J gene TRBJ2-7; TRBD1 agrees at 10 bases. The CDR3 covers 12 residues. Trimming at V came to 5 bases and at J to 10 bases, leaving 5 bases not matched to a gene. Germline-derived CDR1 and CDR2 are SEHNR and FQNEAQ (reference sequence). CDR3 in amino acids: CASSPGQGKQYF. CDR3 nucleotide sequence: TGTGCCAGCAGCCCGGGACAGGGGAAACAGTACTTC. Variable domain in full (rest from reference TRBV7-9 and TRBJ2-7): DTGVSQNPRHKITKRGQNVTFRCDPISEHNRLYWYRQTLGQGPEFLTYFQNEAQLEKSRLLSDRFSAERPKGSFSTLEIQRTEQGDSAMYLCASSPGQGKQYFGPGTRLTVT.

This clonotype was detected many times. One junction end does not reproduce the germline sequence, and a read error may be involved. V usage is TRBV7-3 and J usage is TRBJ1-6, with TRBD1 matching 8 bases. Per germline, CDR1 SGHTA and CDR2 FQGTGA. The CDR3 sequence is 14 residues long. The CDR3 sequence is CASSLQGANSPLNF. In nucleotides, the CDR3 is TGTGCCAGCAGCTTACAGGGGGCGAACTCACCCCTCAACTTT.

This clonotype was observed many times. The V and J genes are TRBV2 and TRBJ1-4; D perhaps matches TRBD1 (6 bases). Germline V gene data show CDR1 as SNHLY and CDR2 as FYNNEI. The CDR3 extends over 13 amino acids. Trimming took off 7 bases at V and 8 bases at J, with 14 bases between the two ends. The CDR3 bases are TGTGCCAGCACCGGAACACAGGGAGAAAAACTGTTTTTT. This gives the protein CASTGTQGEKLFF. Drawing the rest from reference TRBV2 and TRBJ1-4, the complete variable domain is EPEVTQTPSHQVTQMGQEVILRCVPISNHLYFYWYRQILGQKVEFLVSFYNNEISEKSEIFDDQFSVERPDGSNFTLKIRSTKLEDSAMYFCASTGTQGEKLFFGSGTQLSVL.

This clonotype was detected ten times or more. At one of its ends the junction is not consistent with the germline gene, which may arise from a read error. CDR3 sequence: CASSLDSNQPQNF. DNA for the CDR3: TGCGCCAGCAGCTTGGACAGCAATCAGCCCCAGAATTTT. The chain uses TRBV5-1 and TRBJ1-5; no clear D. The CDR3 totals 13 residues. The germline V gene has CDR1 SGHRS and CDR2 YFSETQ.

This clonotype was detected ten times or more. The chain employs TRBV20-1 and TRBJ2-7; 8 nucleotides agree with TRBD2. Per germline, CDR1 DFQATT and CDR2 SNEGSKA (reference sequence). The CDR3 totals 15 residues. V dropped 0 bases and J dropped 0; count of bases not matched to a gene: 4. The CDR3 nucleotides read TGCAGTGCTAGAGATCGGGGGGGGCCCTCCTACGAGCAGTACTTC. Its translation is CSARDRGGPSYEQYF.

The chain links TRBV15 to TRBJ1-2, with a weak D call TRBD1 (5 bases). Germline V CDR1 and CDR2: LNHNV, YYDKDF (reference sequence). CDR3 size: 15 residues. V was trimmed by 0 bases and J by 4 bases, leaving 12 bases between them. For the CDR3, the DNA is TGTGCCACCAGCAGAGATCATACAGGAGGCTATGGCTACACCTTC. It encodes CATSRDHTGGYGYTF.

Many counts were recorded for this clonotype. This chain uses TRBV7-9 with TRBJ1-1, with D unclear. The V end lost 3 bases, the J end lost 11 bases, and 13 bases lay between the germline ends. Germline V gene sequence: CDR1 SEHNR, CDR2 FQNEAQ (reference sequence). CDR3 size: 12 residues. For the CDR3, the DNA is TGTGCCAGCAGCTTTACGGCCTCGGAGGCTTTCTTT. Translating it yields CASSFTASEAFF.

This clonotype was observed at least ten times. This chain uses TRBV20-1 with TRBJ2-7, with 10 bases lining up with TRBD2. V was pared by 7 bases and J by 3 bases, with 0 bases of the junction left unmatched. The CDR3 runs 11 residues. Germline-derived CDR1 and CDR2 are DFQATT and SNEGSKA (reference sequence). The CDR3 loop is CSVAGGYEQYF. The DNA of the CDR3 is TGCAGTGTAGCGGGAGGCTACGAGCAGTACTTC.

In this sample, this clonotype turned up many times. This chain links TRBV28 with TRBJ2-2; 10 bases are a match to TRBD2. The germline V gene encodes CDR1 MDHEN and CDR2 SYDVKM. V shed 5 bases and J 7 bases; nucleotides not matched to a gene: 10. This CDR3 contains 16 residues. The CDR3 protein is CASSPVGSGRGGELFF. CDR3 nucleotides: TGTGCCAGCAGTCCCGTCGGGAGCGGGAGGGGCGGGGAGCTGTTTTTT.

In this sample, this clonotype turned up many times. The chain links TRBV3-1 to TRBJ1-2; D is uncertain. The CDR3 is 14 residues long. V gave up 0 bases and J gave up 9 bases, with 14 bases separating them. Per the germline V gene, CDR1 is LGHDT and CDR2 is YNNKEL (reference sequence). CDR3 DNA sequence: TGTGCCAGCAGCCAAGAGGGAGGATTAGATCGCTACACCTTC. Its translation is CASSQEGGLDRYTF. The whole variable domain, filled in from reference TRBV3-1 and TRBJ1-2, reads DTAVSQTPKYLVTQMGNDKSIKCEQNLGHDTMYWYKQDSKKFLKIMFSYNNKELIINETVPNRFSPKSPDKAHLNLHINSLELGDSAVYFCASSQEGGLDRYTFGSGTRLTVV.

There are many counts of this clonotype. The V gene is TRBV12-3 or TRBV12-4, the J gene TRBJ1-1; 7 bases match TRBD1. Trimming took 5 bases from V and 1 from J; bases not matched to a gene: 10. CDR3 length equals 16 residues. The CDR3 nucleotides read TGTGCCAGCAGTACCTACAGGGGCTACAGGAACACTGAAGCTTTCTTT. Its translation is CASSTYRGYRNTEAFF.

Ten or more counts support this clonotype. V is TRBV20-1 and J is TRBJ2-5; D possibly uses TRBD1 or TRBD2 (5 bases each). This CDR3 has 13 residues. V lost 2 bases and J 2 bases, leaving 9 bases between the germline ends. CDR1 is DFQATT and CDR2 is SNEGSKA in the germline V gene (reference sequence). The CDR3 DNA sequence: TGCAGTGCTAGATGGGGGATACAAGAGACCCAGTACTTC. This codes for CSARWGIQETQYF.

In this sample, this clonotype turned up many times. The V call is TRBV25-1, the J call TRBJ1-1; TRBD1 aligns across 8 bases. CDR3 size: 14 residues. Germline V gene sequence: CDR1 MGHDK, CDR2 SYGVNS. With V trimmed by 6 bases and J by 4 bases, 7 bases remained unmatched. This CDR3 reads CASRVQGEATEAFF. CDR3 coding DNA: TGTGCCAGCAGGGTACAGGGGGAGGCCACTGAAGCTTTCTTT.